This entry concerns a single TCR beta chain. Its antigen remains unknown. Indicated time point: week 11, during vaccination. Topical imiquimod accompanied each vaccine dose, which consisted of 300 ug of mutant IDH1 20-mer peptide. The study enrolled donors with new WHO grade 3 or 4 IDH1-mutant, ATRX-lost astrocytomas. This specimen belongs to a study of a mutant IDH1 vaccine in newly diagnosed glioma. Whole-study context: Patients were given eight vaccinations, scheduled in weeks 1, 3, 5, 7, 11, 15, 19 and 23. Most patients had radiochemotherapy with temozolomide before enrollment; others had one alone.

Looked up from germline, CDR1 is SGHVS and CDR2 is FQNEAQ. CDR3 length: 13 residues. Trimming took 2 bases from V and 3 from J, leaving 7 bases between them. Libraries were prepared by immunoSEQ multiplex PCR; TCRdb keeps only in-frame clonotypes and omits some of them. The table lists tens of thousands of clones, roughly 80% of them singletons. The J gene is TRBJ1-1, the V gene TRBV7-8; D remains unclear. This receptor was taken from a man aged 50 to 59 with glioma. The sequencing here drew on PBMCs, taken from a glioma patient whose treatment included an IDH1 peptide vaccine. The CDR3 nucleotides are TGTGCCAGCAGCTTAAGAAGGTACACTGAAGCTTTCTTT. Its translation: CASSLRRYTEAFF.